This T cell receptor (beta chain) was profiled in a study (dated by TCRdb to about 2015). Background on the whole study: The study tested whether tumor-infiltrating Tregs in breast cancer are recruited from blood Tregs or converted in situ from other CD4+ T cell subsets.

The CDR3 covers 16 residues, taking in both the cysteine and the phenylalanine. Only the CDR3 DNA is retained, 48 bases long and in frame from the first base. From a lookup of the germline V gene (reference sequence), CDR1 and CDR2 are DFQATT and SNEGSKA. At the junction V is shortened by 6 bases and J by 0 bases; bases outside the gene matches: 11. The investigation overall reported the following: Tumor memory CD4+ T cell TCR gene usage clustered with blood and lymph node memory CD4+ cells and lymph node naive CD4+ cells. The validation in the larger cohort was limited to a single TCR beta V-J rearrangement instead of whole repertoires. The greatest overlap of tumor-infiltrating Treg TCR alpha and beta sequences was observed with tumor naive CD4+ T cells, followed by blood naive CD4+ T cells.

Compared with the rest of its sample, this clonotype is medium-sized (0.01 to 0.1%). Its antigen specificity is not known. Base-call qualities are not available, and no considerably larger clone is one nucleotide away. Full-length TCR variable regions were amplified by 5' RACE PCR with constant-region reverse primers, followed by semi-nested PCR with Nested Universal Primer A. The ReliaPrep RNA Cell Miniprep System was used to extract total RNA, which was then reverse transcribed into 5'RACE-ready cDNA with the SMARTer RACE 5'/3' Kit. An Illumina MiSeq was used to sequence the full-length TCR alpha and beta libraries, which had been barcoded with multiplex adaptors. The paper's data handling went like this. For each of nine subset-tissue groups, sequencing data from the five patients were combined, and the groups were compared by unsupervised clustering of TCR gene usage. Repertoire similarity was calculated with the Morisita-Horn index, weighting shared sequences by their contribution to each repertoire. TCRdb's own reprocessing of the public reads used fastp at Q25 and MiXCR and kept productive beta chains. Records with the same CDR3 protein are collapsed into one entry carrying the most frequent genes and DNA. The V and J calls were determined by TCRdb, not by the authors. The sample table contains around 7,800 distinct CDR3 sequences; only one count was recorded for 35% to 45% of them. Approximately 4% of the sample is in the top ten clones.

The memory CD4+ T cell population was isolated based on a CD4+CD45RO+CD25- phenotype. Tregs, naive and memory CD4+ T cells from tumor, blood and ipsilateral draining lymph nodes of a few breast cancer patients underwent full-length TCR alpha and beta sequencing. Ficoll density gradient centrifugation was used to isolate mononuclear cells from either lymph nodes or around 50 ml of peripheral blood. Sorted cell populations were confirmed by FACS to exceed 90% purity. The V gene is TRBV20-1 and the J gene is TRBJ2-3; 8 bases in the junction line up with TRBD2. The receptor was isolated from a female donor with breast cancer. The sequencing input was memory CD4+ T cells sorted from blood. The sample's cell subset or site label, in plain terms: memory CD4+ T cells, CD4+CD45RO+CD25-. The CDR3 region: CSASGRLAHSTDTQYF. The DNA is TGCAGTGCCTCAGGGCGACTAGCGCATAGCACAGATACGCAGTATTTT.